This passage covers 18 T cell receptor beta chains from one sample sequenced in a study of blood T cell repertoires in COVID-19. TCRdb's table, derived via immunoSEQ multiplex PCR, lists solely in-frame clones and lacks some. The data show 310,000 or so clones, with just over 85% seen just once and under 11% held by the top ten. The sequencing sample was made of PBMCs or T cells enriched from blood (not recorded which). The receptor source for this set is a woman under 30 who had recovered from COVID-19.

The V gene is TRBV5-8, the J gene TRBJ1-5; TRBD1 matches 11 bases. V shed 0 bases, J shed 5 bases, and the junction held 4 bases outside the gene matches. This CDR3 has 16 amino acids. CDR1 is SGHTS and CDR2 is YDEGEE in the germline V gene. CDR3 nucleotides: TGTGCCAGCAGCTTGGGGACAGGGGGCGCCGATCAGCCCCAGCATTTT. Translated: CASSLGTGGADQPQHF.

This chain links TRBV5-1 with TRBJ1-1; D is unresolved. Trimming left V 3 bases short and J 10 bases short, with 19 bases between. Germline V gene lookup returns CDR1 SGHRS and CDR2 YFSETQ. The CDR3 totals 14 residues. In DNA, the CDR3 is TGCGCCAGCAGCTCCCTTGCGGGAGGATCCCCAGCTTTCTTT. Translated: CASSSLAGGSPAFF.

The chain links TRBV10-3 to TRBJ2-5; D unresolved. V lost 3 bases and J lost 0, with 11 bases in between. This CDR3 is built from 15 residues. From germline, CDR1 is ENHRY and CDR2 SYGVKD. Here the CDR3 reads CAISDTAGYQETQYF. The CDR3 nucleotides read TGTGCCATCAGTGACACGGCAGGTTACCAAGAGACCCAGTACTTC.

This chain uses TRBV14 with TRBJ2-4; 8 positions match TRBD2. This CDR3 spans 17 amino acids. The V gene's germline CDR1 is SGHDN and CDR2 FVKESK. V dropped 1 base and J dropped 1; count of bases not matched to a gene: 6. The CDR3 nucleotides read TGTGCCAGCAGCCAAGTCGGTGGCGGGGGGGCCAAAAACATTCAGTACTTC. Residues: CASSQVGGGGAKNIQYF.

This sequence joins TRBV29-1 and TRBJ1-2; D may be TRBD1 (5 bases). Trimming stripped 6 bases from V and 7 bases from J, with 27 bases between. This CDR3 spans 16 amino acids. CDR1 SQVTM and CDR2 ANQGSEA come from the germline V gene. The CDR3 DNA is TGCAGCGTATTGAAGAGGAAACAGGCTAAGGTCTCTGGCTACACCTTC. Translating gives CSVLKRKQAKVSGYTF. Full variable domain (missing parts from reference TRBV29-1 and TRBJ1-2): SAVISQKPSRDICQRGTSLTIQCQVDSQVTMMFWYRQQPGQSLTLIATANQGSEATYESGFVIDKFPISRPNLTFSTLTVSNMSPEDSSIYLCSVLKRKQAKVSGYTFGSGTRLTVV.

The V gene is TRBV18, the J gene TRBJ1-1; 11 bases are a match to TRBD1. Germline V gene lookup returns CDR1 KGHSH and CDR2 LQKENI. V was clipped by 1 base and J by 5 bases; unmatched bases: 3. CDR3 length: 15 amino acids. CDR3 sequence: CASSPQGQGGTEAFF. In nucleotides, the CDR3 is TGTGCCAGCTCACCACAGGGACAGGGGGGGACTGAAGCTTTCTTT.

The gene calls are TRBV7-8 and TRBJ1-1, with 10 bases matching TRBD1. J was trimmed by 6 bases and V by 2 bases; bases with no gene match: 12. The CDR3 has 17 amino acids. CDR1 is SGHVS, CDR2 FQNEAQ, per germline. The CDR3 DNA reads TGTGCCAGCAGCTTAAAAGGGGGGACAGGGGTCTCATCTGAAGCTTTCTTT. It codes for CASSLKGGTGVSSEAFF.

The V gene is TRBV5-5, the J gene TRBJ1-1, with D maybe TRBD1 (6 bases). The V and J ends lost 4 bases and 3 bases respectively, with 16 bases between them. Per the germline V gene, CDR1 is SGHKS and CDR2 is YYEKEE (reference sequence). This CDR3 spans 15 amino acids. CDR3 protein: CASSPGQGKYTEAFF. CDR3 sequence (DNA): TGTGCCAGCAGCCCGGGACAAGGAAAATACACTGAAGCTTTCTTT.

V gene TRBV5-1 combines with J gene TRBJ2-3; 8 bases align to TRBD2. CDR1 SGHRS and CDR2 YFSETQ come from the germline V gene. V was pared by 5 bases and J by 4 bases, with 9 bases of the junction left unmatched. The CDR3 is 15 residues long. Here the CDR3 reads CASSYSGVEADTQYF. The CDR3 DNA follows: TGCGCCAGCAGTTATAGCGGGGTAGAAGCAGATACGCAGTATTTT.

The J gene is TRBJ1-4, the V gene TRBV5-6; no clear D. Germline loops: CDR1 SGHDT, CDR2 YYEEEE. Trimming left V 4 bases short and J 11 bases short, with 12 bases between. This CDR3 region has 12 residues. CDR3 sequence reads: CASSPRPGKLFF. The CDR3 DNA sequence: TGTGCCAGCAGCCCCCGACCGGGGAAACTGTTTTTT.

This rearrangement joins TRBV27 to TRBJ2-3; tentative D call: TRBD2 (5 bases). The germline CDR1 and CDR2 sequences are MNHEY and SMNVEV (reference sequence). V lost 3 bases, J lost 6 bases, and 19 bases lay in between. The CDR3 loop spans 16 amino acids. This chain's CDR3 is CASSFLRPSGTDTQYF. CDR3 DNA: TGTGCCAGCAGTTTCCTAAGACCCTCGGGAACGGATACGCAGTATTTT.

Here the CDR3 reads CAISETGSNYGYTF. The CDR3, as DNA: TGTGCCATCAGTGAAACAGGGTCCAACTATGGCTACACCTTC. V gene TRBV10-3 combines with J gene TRBJ1-2, with a possible D match to TRBD1 (6 bases). There are 14 residues in the CDR3. V lost 3 bases and J 2 bases, leaving 10 bases between the germline ends. Germline lookup yields CDR1 ENHRY and CDR2 SYGVKD.

This chain connects TRBV5-8 to TRBJ1-2; a weak D match, TRBD1 (5 bases). This CDR3 contains 16 residues. Germline CDR1 and CDR2: SGHTS and YDEGEE. V was pared by 4 bases and J by 8 bases, with 24 bases between. CDR3: CASSLRVNGAHGGYTF. In nucleotides, the CDR3 is TGTGCCAGCAGCCTCAGGGTGAATGGGGCGCATGGAGGCTACACCTTC.

This rearrangement joins TRBV25-1 to TRBJ1-6; a weak D match, TRBD1 (6 bases). Trimming shortened V by 6 bases and J by 8 bases, and 17 bases separated the two germline ends. CDR1 and CDR2 (germline): MGHDK, SYGVNS. The CDR3 extends over 15 amino acids. This chain's CDR3 is CASSPNRVVDSPLHF. DNA for the CDR3: TGTGCCAGCAGCCCCAACAGGGTTGTTGATTCACCCCTCCACTTT.

The chain uses TRBV3-1 (or the pseudogene TRBV3-2) and TRBJ1-1; D is unresolved. V shed 1 base and J shed 3 bases, with 12 bases lying between them. Germline V CDR1 and CDR2: LGHDT, YNNKEL (reference sequence). The CDR3 has 15 amino acids. CDR3 residues: CASSQVLGRDTEAFF. Here the CDR3 DNA reads TGTGCCAGCAGCCAAGTTCTCGGGCGGGACACTGAAGCTTTCTTT.

The V gene is TRBV30, the J gene TRBJ2-1, with 7 bases that match TRBD1. The CDR3 sequence is 13 residues long. CDR1 is GTSNPN and CDR2 is SVGIG in the germline V gene (reference sequence). V was clipped by 2 bases and J by 14 bases; unmatched bases: 12. In DNA form, the CDR3 reads TGTGCCTGGAGTCGCAACAGGGGAAGTTGGAAGTTCTTC. Protein sequence: CAWSRNRGSWKFF.

This clone was counted a single time. The genes are TRBV7-9 and TRBJ1-2, with D perhaps TRBD1 (5 bases). V shed 1 base and J shed 7 bases, with 10 bases lying between them. The CDR3 loop spans 13 amino acids. CDR1 and CDR2 (germline): SEHNR, FQNEAQ (reference sequence). CDR3 in DNA: TGTGCCAGCAGCTTAGGAGGGGAGGTTGGCTACACCTTC. It translates to CASSLGGEVGYTF.

This clone has only one observation. The V gene is TRBV27, the J gene TRBJ1-1, with 7 bases identical to TRBD1. V lost 5 bases and J lost 5; bases outside the gene matches: 8. Germline CDR1 is MNHEY and CDR2 is SMNVEV (reference sequence). The CDR3 totals 14 residues. The DNA for the CDR3 is TGTGCCAGCAGTATGTCGGGACAGTTGACTGAAGCTTTCTTT. This sequence encodes CASSMSGQLTEAFF.